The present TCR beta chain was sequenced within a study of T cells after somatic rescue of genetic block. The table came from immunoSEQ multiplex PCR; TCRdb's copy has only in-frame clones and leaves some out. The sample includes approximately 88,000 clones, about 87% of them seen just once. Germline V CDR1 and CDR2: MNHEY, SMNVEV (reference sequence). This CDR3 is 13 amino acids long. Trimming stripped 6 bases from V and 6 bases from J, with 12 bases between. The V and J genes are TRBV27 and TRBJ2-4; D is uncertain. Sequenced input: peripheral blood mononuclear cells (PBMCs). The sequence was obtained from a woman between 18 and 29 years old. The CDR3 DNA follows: TGTGCCAGCAGACGTCCCCAAGGAAACATTCAGTACTTC. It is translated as CASRRPQGNIQYF.